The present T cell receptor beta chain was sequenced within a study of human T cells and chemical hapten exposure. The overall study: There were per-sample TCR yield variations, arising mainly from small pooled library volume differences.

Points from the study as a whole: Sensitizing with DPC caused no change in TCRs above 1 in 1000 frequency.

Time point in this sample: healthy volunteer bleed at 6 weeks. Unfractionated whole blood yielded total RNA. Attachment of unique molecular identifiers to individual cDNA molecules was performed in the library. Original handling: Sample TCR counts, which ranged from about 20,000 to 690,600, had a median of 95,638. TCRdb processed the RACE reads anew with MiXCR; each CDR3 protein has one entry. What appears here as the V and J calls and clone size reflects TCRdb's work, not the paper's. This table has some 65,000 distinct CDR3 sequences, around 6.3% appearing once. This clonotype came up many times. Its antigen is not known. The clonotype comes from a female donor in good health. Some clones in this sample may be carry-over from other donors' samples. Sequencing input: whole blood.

CDR3 region: CSAQDSYTQYF. DNA of the CDR3: TGCAGTGCACAAGACAGCTATACGCAGTATTTT. This rearrangement joins TRBV20-1 to TRBJ2-3; TRBD1 might be the D (5 bases). Trimming stripped 6 bases from V and 7 bases from J, with 11 bases between. This CDR3 has 11 residues. Germline assignment: CDR1 DFQATT and CDR2 SNEGSKA (reference sequence).